This is a list of T cell receptor beta chains from one sample in a study of blood T cells in healthy people across ages. Each CDR3 protein gets one entry after TCRdb re-called the 5' RACE reads with MiXCR. Among hundreds of thousands of distinct CDR3 sequences listed, about 36% were seen once. Sequencing input: blood. Receptors originate from a man aged 18 to 29 in good health. CDR3s include the opening cysteine and the closing phenylalanine or tryptophan. The D gene is left open where the match is weak. Some rows mark clone size as missing; the rest say once, few, many or name a class of expanded clone.

j_gene: TRBJ2-5; abundance: few; len: 13; d_gene: TRBD1; v_gene: TRBV2; CDR3nt: TGTGCCGGTGGACAGGAAATACAAGAGACCCAGTACTTC; CDR3aa: CAGGQEIQETQYF
j_gene: TRBJ2-4; abundance: many; len: 16; d_gene: NA; v_gene: TRBV6-2/TRBV6-3; CDR3nt: TGTGCCAGCAGTTACGACCGGGTTTCTGCCAAAAACATTCAGTACTTC; CDR3aa: CASSYDRVSAKNIQYF
j_gene: TRBJ2-3; abundance: NA; len: 16; d_gene: TRBD2; v_gene: TRBV10-3; CDR3nt: TGTGCCGTCAGTGGGATAGCGGGGGGAAACACAGATACGCAGTATTTT; CDR3aa: CAVSGIAGGNTDTQYF
j_gene: TRBJ1-2; abundance: many; len: 17; d_gene: TRBD1; v_gene: TRBV7-2; CDR3nt: TGTGCCAGCAGCTGGAAGACCGGCGGACAGGGGAACTATGGCTACACCTTC; CDR3aa: CASSWKTGGQGNYGYTF
j_gene: TRBJ1-2; abundance: NA; len: 14; d_gene: NA; v_gene: TRBV10-3; CDR3nt: TGTGCCATCAGTGATGGTGGGGTTGACTATGGCTACACCTTC; CDR3aa: CAISDGGVDYGYTF
j_gene: TRBJ1-1; abundance: NA; len: 16; d_gene: TRBD1; v_gene: TRBV28; CDR3nt: TGTGCCAGCAGTTTGGTGGGACAGGCAATGAACACTGAAGCTTTCTTT; CDR3aa: CASSLVGQAMNTEAFF
j_gene: TRBJ1-2; abundance: NA; len: 14; d_gene: NA; v_gene: TRBV7-2; CDR3nt: TGTGCCAGCAGCTTAAGTTACCAGCGCTATGGCTACACCTTC; CDR3aa: CASSLSYQRYGYTF
j_gene: TRBJ2-5; abundance: few; len: 13; d_gene: NA; v_gene: TRBV28; CDR3nt: TGTGCCAGCAGTTTAGAACAAGTGGAGACCCAGTACTTC; CDR3aa: CASSLEQVETQYF
j_gene: TRBJ1-6; abundance: NA; len: 14; d_gene: NA; v_gene: TRBV7-2; CDR3nt: TGTGCCAGCAGCTTAAAACTCGGAAATTCACCCCTCCACTTT; CDR3aa: CASSLKLGNSPLHF
j_gene: TRBJ2-7; abundance: NA; len: 12; d_gene: NA; v_gene: TRBV3-1; CDR3nt: TGTGCCAGCAGCTCCCAGAGTCCCGAGCAGTACTTC; CDR3aa: CASSSQSPEQYF